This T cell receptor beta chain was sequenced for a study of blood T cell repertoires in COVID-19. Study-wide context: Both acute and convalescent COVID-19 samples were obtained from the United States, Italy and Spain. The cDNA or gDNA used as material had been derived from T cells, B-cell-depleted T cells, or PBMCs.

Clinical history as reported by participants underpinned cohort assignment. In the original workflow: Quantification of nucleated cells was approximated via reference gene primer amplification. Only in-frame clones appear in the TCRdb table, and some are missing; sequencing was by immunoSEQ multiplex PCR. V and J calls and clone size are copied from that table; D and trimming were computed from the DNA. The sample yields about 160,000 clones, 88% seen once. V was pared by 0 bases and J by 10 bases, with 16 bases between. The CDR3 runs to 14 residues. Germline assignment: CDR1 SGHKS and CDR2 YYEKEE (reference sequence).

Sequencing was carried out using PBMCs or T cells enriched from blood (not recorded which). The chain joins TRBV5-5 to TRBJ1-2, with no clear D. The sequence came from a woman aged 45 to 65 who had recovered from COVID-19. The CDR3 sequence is CASSLAAGSNDYTF. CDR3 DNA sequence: TGTGCCAGCAGCTTGGCGGCCGGGTCCAATGACTACACCTTC.